This T cell receptor (beta chain) was documented in a study of shared clonotypes between healthy human individuals. Across the study: The study used three CD4 naive, three CD4 memory, two CD8 naive and one CD8 memory plate per donor. Study-level results: Clonotype sharing among the donors was expected to vary with sequencing depth.

Naive CD8 isolation took CD45RO-negative cells positively selected for CCR7 and excluded terminally differentiated effector memory CD45RA+ cells. About this clone itself: Antigen unknown.

The CDR3 consists of 14 residues. Deletions cut 3 bases from V and 8 bases from J, with 13 bases between. Germline V gene lookup returns CDR1 LNHDA and CDR2 SQIVND (reference sequence). Sorted-subset replicate PCRs used 150 to 250 ng of genomic DNA. This amount corresponded to 33,000 or so T cell genomes. Assay: immunoSEQ multiplex PCR; the TCRdb copy retains only in-frame clones and omits some. The sample records over 2 million clones, about 94% being singletons. This clonotype originated in a man aged 18 to 30 in good health. This chain links TRBV19 with TRBJ1-4; no reliable D call. Sequencing used naive CD8+ T cells sorted from blood. CDR3 region: CASSILGKDEKLFF. In DNA, the CDR3 is TGTGCCAGTAGTATCCTGGGGAAGGACGAAAAACTGTTTTTT.